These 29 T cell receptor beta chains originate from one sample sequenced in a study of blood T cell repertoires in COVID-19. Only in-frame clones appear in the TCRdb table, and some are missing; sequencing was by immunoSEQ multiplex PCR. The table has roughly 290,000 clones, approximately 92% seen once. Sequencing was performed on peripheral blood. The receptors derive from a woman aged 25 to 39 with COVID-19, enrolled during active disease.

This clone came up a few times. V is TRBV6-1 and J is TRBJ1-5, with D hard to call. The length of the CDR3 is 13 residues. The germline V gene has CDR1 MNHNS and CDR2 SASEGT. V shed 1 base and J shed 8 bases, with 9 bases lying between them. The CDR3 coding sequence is TGTGCCAGCAGTGAAGAGAGACGGGAGCCCCAGCATTTT. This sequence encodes CASSEERREPQHF.

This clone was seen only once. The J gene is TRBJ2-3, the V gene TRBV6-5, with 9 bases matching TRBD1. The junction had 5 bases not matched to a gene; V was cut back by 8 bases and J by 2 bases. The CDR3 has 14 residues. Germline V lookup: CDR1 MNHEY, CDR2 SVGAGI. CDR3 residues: CASGGTGPTDTQYF. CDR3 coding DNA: TGTGCCAGCGGGGGGACAGGGCCCACAGATACGCAGTATTTT.

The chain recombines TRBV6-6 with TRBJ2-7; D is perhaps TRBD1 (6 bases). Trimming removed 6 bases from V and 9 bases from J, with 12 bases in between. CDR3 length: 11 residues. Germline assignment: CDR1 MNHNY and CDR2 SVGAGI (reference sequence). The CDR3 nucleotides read TGTGCCAGCAGCCCACAGGGACGGCAGTACTTC. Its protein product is CASSPQGRQYF.

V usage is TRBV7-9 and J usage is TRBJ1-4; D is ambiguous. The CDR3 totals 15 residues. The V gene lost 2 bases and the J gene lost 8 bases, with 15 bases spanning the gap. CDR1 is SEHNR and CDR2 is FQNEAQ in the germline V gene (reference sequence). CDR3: CASSLLGERGEKLFF. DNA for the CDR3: TGTGCCAGCAGCTTACTGGGTGAAAGAGGGGAAAAACTGTTTTTT.

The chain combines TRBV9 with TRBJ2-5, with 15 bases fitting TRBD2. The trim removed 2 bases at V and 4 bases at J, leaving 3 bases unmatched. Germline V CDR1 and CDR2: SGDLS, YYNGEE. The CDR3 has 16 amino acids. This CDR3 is CASSVGLAGGIETQYF. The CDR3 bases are TGTGCCAGCAGCGTGGGACTAGCGGGGGGTATAGAGACCCAGTACTTC.

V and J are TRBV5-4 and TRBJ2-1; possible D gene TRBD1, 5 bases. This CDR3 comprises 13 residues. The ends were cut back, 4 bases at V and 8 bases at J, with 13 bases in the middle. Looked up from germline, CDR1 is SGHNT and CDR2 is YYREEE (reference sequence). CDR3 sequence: CASSRDSQDEQFF. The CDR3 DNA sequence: TGTGCCAGCAGCCGCGACAGCCAGGATGAGCAGTTCTTC.

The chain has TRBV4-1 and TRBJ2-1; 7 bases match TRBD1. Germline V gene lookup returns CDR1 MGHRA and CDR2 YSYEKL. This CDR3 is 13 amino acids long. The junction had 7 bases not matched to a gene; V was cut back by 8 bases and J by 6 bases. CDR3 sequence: CASGFPGGNEQFF. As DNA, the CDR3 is TGCGCCAGCGGTTTTCCAGGGGGCAATGAGCAGTTCTTC.

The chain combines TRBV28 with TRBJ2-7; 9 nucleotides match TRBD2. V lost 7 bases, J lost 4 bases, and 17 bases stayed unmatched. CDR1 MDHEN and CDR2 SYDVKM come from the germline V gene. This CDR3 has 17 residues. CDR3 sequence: CASNKNWAGGNLYEQYF. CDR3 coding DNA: TGTGCCAGCAACAAGAATTGGGCGGGAGGGAACCTATACGAGCAGTACTTC.

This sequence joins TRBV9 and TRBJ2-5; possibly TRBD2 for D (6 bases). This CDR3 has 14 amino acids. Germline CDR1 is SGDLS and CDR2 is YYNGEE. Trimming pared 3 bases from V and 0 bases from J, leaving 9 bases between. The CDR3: CASSARDYQETQYF. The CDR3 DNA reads TGTGCCAGCAGCGCTAGGGACTACCAAGAGACCCAGTACTTC.

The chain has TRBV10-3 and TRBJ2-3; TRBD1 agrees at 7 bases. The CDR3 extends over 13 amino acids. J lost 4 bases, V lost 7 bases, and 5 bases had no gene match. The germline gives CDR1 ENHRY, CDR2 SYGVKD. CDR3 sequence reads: CAITRGRSDTQYF. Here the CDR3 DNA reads TGTGCCATCACTAGGGGGCGATCAGATACGCAGTATTTT.

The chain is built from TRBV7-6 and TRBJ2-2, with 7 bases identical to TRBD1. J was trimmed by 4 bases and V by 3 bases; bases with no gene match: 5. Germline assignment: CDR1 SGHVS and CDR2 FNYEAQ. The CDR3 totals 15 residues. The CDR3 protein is CASSFEGAGTGELFF. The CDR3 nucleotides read TGTGCCAGCAGCTTCGAGGGGGCGGGCACCGGGGAGCTGTTTTTT.

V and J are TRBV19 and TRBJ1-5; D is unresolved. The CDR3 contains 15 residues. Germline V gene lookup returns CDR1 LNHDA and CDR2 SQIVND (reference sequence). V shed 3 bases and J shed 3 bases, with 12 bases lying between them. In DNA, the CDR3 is TGTGCCAGTAGTATGGGTCAGGCCTACAATCAGCCCCAGCATTTT. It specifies CASSMGQAYNQPQHF. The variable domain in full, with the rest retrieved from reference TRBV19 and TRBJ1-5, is DGGITQSPKYLFRKEGQNVTLSCEQNLNHDAMYWYRQDPGQGLRLIYYSQIVNDFQKGDIAEGYSVSREKKESFPLTVTSAQKNPTAFYLCASSMGQAYNQPQHFGDGTRLSIL.

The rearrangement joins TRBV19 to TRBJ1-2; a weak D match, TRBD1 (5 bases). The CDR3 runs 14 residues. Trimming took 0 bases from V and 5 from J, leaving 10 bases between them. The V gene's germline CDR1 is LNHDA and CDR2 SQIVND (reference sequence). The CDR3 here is CASSIDRGTYGYTF. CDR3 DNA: TGTGCCAGTAGTATAGATCGGGGGACTTATGGCTACACCTTC.

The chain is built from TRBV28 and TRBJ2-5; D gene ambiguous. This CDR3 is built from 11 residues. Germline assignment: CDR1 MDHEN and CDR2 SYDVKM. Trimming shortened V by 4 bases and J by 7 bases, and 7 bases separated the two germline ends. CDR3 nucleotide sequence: TGTGCCAGCAGTTCCGCCGGGACCCAGTACTTC. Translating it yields CASSSAGTQYF.

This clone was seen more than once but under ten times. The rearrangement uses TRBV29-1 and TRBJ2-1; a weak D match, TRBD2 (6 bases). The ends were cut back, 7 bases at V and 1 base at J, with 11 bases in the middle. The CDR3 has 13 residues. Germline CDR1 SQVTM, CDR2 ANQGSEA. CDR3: CSGAGPSYNEQFF. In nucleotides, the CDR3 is TGCAGCGGAGCGGGCCCTTCCTACAATGAGCAGTTCTTC.

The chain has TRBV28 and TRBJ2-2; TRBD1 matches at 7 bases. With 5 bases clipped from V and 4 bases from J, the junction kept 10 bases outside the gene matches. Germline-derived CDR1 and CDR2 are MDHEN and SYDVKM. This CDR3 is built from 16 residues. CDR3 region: CASSETGTVTTGELFF. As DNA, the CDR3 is TGTGCCAGCAGTGAAACCGGGACAGTAACCACCGGGGAGCTGTTTTTT. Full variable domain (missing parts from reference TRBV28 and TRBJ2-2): DVKVTQSSRYLVKRTGEKVFLECVQDMDHENMFWYRQDPGLGLRLIYFSYDVKMKEKGDIPEGYSVSREKKERFSLILESASTNQTSMYLCASSETGTVTTGELFFGEGSRLTVL.

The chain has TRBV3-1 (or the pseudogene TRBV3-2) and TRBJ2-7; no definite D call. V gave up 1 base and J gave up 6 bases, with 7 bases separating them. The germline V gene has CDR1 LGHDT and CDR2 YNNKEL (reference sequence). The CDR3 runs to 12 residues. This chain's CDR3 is CASSQGGLEQYF. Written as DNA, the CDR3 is TGTGCCAGCAGCCAAGGTGGGCTCGAGCAGTACTTC.

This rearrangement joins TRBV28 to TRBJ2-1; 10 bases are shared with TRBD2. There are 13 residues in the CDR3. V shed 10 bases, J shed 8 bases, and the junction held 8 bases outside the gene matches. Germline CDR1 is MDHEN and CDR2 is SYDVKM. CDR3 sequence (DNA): TGTGCCACCAAGCGGGAGGGCCTCGATGAGCAGTTCTTC. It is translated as CATKREGLDEQFF.

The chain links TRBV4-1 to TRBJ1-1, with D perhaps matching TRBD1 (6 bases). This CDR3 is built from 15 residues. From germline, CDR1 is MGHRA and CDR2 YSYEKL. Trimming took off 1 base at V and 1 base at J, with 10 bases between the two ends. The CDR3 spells CASSQVEGGNTEAFF. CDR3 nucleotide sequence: TGCGCCAGCAGCCAAGTAGAAGGGGGGAACACTGAAGCTTTCTTT.

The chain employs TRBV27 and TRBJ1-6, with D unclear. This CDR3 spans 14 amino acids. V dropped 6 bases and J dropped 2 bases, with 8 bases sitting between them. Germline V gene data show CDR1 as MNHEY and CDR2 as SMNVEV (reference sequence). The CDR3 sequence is CASRREAYNSPLHF. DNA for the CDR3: TGTGCCAGCAGACGGGAGGCCTATAATTCACCCCTCCACTTT.

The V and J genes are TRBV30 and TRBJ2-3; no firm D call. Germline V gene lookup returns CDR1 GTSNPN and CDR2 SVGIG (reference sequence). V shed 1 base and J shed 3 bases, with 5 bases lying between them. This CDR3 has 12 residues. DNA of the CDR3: TGTGCCTGGAGTGGGGCAACAGATACGCAGTATTTT. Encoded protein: CAWSGATDTQYF.

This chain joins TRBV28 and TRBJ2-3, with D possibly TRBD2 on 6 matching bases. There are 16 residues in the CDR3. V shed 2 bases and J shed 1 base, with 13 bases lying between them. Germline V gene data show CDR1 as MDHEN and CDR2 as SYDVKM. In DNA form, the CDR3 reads TGTGCCAGCAGTTTAGGGAGCGCTAGCGGCACAGATACGCAGTATTTT. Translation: CASSLGSASGTDTQYF.

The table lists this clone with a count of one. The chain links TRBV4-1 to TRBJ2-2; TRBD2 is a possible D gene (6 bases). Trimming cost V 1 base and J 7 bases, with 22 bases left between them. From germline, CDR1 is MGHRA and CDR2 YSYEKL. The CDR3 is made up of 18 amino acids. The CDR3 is CASSQVWGFPGVDGELFF. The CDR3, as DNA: TGCGCCAGCAGCCAAGTTTGGGGGTTTCCGGGAGTGGACGGGGAGCTGTTTTTT.

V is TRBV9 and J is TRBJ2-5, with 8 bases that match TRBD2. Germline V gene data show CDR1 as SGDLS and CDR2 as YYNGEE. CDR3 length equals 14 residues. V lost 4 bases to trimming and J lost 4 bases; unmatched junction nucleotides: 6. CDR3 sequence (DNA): TGTGCCAGCAGCCCCGCGGGAGGAGTAGAGACCCAGTACTTC. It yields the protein CASSPAGGVETQYF.

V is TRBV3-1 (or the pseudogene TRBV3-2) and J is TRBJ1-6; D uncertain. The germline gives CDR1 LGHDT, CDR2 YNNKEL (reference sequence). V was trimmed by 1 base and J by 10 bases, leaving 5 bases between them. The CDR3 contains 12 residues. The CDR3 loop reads CASSQGSSPLHF. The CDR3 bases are TGTGCCAGCAGCCAAGGGAGCTCACCCCTCCACTTT.

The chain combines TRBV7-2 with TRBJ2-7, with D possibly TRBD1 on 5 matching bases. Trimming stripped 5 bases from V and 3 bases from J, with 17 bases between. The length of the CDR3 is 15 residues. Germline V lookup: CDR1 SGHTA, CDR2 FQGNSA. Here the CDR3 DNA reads TGTGCCAGCAGCCGTGGGGCGGAAATTAGCTACGAGCAGTACTTC. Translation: CASSRGAEISYEQYF.

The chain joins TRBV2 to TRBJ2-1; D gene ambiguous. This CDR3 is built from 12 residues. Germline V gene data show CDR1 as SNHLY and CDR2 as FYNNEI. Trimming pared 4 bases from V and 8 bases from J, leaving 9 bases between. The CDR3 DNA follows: TGTGCCAGCAGTGGAACTTCACATGAGCAGTTCTTC. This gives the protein CASSGTSHEQFF.

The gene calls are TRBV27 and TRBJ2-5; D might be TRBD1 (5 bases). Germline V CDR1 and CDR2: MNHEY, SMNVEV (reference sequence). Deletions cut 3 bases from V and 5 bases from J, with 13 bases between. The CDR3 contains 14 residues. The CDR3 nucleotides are TGTGCCAGCAGTTTGGGGCGAGTCGGGGAGACCCAGTACTTC. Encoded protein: CASSLGRVGETQYF.

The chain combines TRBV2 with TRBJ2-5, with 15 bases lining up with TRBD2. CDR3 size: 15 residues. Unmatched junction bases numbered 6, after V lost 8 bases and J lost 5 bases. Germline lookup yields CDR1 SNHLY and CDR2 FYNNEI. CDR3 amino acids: CASSKGTSGRETQYF. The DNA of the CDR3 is TGTGCCAGCTCCAAGGGGACTAGCGGGAGGGAGACCCAGTACTTC.